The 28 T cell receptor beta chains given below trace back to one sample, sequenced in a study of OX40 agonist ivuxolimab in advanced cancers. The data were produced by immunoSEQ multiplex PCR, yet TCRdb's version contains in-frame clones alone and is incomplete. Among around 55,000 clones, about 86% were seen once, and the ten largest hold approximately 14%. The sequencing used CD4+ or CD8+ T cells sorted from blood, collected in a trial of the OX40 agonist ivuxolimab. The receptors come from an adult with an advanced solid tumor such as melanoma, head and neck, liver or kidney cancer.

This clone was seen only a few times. CDR3 in amino acids: CASSQDAGNTGELFF. In DNA form, the CDR3 reads TGTGCCAGCAGCCAAGATGCAGGGAACACCGGGGAGCTGTTTTTT. The chain employs TRBV4-2 and TRBJ2-2; no clear D. Germline CDR1 LGHNA, CDR2 YNFKEQ. This CDR3 is 15 amino acids long. The V end lost 0 bases, the J end lost 1 base, and 6 bases lay between the germline ends.

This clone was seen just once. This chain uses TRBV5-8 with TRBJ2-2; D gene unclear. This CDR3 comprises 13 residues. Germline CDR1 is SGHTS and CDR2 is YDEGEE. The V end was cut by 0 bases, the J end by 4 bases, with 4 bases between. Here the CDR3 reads CASSLVRTGELFF. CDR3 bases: TGTGCCAGCAGCTTGGTACGCACCGGGGAGCTGTTTTTT.

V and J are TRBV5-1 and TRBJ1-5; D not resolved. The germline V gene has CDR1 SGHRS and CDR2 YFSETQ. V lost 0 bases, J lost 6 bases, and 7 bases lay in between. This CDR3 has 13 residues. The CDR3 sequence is CASSLVAGQPQHF. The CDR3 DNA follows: TGCGCCAGCAGCTTGGTGGCCGGTCAGCCCCAGCATTTT.

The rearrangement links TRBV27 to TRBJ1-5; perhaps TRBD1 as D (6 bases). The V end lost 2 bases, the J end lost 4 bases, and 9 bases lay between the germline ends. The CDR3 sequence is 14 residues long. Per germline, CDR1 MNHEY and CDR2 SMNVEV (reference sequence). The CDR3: CASSLTGSNQPQHF. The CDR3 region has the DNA TGTGCCAGCAGTTTAACAGGGTCGAATCAGCCCCAGCATTTT.

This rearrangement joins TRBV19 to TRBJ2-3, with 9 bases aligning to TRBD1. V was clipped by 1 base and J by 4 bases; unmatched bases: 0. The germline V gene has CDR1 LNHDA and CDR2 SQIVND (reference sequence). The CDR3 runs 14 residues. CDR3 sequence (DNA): TGTGCCAGTAGTATAGGACAGGGGGCAGATACGCAGTATTTT. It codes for CASSIGQGADTQYF.

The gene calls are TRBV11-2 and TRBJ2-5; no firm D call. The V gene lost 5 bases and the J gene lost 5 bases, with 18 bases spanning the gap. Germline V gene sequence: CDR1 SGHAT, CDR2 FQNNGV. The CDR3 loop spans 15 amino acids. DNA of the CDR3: TGTGCCAGCAGCATTCCCGGGTCCCTCGGGGAGACCCAGTACTTC. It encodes CASSIPGSLGETQYF.

DNA for the CDR3: TGTGCCAGTAGTATATGGGCAGCCTCTGGAAACACCATATATTTT. It yields the protein CASSIWAASGNTIYF. The J gene is TRBJ1-3, the V gene TRBV19; D is uncertain. CDR3 size: 15 residues. Per the germline V gene, CDR1 is LNHDA and CDR2 is SQIVND (reference sequence). The ends were cut back, 2 bases at V and 0 bases at J, with 8 bases in the middle.

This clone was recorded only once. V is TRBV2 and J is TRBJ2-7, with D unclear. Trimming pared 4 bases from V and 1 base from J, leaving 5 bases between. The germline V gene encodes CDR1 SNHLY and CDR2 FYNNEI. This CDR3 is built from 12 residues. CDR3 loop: CASSGRSYEQYF. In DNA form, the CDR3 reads TGTGCCAGCAGTGGCAGGTCCTACGAGCAGTACTTC.

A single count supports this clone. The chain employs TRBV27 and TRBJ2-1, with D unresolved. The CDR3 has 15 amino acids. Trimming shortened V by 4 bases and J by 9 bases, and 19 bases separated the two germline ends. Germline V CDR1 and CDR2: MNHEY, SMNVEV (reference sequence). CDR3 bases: TGTGCCAGCAGTTCCGATCGGACCTCTAAAGGTGAGCAGTTCTTC. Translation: CASSSDRTSKGEQFF.

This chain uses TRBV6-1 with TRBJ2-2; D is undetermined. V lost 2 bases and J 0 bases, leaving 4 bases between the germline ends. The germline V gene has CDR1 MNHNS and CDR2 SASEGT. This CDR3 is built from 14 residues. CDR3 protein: CASSEMANTGELFF. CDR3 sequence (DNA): TGTGCCAGCAGTGAAATGGCGAACACCGGGGAGCTGTTTTTT.

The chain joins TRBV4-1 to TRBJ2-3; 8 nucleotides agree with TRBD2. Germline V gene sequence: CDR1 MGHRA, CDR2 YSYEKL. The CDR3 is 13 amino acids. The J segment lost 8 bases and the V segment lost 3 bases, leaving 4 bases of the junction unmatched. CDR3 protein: CASSQRAGGTQYF. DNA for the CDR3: TGCGCCAGCAGCCAGAGGGCGGGGGGTACGCAGTATTTT.

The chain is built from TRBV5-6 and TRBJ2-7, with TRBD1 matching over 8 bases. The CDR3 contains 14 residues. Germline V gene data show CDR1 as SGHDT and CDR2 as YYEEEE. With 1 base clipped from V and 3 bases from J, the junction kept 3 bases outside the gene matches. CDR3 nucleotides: TGTGCCAGCAGCTTGTCGGACAGGGTCTACGAGCAGTACTTC. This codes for CASSLSDRVYEQYF.

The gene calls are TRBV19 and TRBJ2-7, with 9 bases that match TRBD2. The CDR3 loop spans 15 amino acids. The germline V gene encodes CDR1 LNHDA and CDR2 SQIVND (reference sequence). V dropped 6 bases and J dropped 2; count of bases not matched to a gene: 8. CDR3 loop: CASRPRASGTYEQYF. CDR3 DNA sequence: TGTGCCAGTAGACCACGGGCTAGCGGGACCTACGAGCAGTACTTC.

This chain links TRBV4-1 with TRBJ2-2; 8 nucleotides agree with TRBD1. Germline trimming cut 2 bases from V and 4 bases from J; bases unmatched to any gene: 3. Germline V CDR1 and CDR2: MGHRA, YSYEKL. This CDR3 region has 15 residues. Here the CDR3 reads CASSQPTGATGELFF. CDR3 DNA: TGCGCCAGCAGCCAACCGACAGGGGCCACCGGGGAGCTGTTTTTT.

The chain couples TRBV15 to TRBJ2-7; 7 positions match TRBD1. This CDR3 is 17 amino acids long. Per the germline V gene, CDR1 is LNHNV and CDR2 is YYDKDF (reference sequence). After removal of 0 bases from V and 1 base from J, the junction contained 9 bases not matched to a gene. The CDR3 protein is CATSRDKGAPISYEQYF. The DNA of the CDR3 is TGTGCCACCAGCAGAGATAAGGGGGCCCCGATTTCCTACGAGCAGTACTTC.

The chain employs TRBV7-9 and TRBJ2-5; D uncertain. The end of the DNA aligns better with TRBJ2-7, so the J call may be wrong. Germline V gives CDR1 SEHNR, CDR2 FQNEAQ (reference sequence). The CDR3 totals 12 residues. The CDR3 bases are TGTGCCAGCAGCTTAGCAAACTACGAGCAGTACTTC. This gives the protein CASSLANYEQYF.

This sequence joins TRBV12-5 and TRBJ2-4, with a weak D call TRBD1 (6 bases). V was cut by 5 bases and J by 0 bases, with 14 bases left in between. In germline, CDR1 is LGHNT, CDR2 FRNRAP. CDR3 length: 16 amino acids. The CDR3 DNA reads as TGTGCTAGTGGTCCATACAGGGATCTAGCCAAAAACATTCAGTACTTC. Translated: CASGPYRDLAKNIQYF.

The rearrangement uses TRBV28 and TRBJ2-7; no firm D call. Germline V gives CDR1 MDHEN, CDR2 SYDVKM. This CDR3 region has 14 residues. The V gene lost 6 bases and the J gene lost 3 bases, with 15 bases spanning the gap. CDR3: CASRSSQPNYEQYF. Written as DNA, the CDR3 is TGTGCCAGCAGAAGTTCTCAGCCTAACTACGAGCAGTACTTC. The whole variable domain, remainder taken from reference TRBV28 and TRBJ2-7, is DVKVTQSSRYLVKRTGEKVFLECVQDMDHENMFWYRQDPGLGLRLIYFSYDVKMKEKGDIPEGYSVSREKKERFSLILESASTNQTSMYLCASRSSQPNYEQYFGPGTRLTVT.

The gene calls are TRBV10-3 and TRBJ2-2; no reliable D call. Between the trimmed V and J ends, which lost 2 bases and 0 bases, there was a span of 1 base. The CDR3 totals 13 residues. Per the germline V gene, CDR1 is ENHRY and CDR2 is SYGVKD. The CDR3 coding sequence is TGTGCCATCAGTGAGACGAACACCGGGGAGCTGTTTTTT. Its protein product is CAISETNTGELFF.

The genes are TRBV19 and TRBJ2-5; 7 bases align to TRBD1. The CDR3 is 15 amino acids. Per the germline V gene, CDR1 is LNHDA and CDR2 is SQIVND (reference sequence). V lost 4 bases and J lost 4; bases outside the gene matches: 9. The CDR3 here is CASSKDREVLETQYF. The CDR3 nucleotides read TGTGCCAGTAGTAAAGACAGGGAAGTCTTAGAGACCCAGTACTTC. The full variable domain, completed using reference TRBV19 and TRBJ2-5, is DGGITQSPKYLFRKEGQNVTLSCEQNLNHDAMYWYRQDPGQGLRLIYYSQIVNDFQKGDIAEGYSVSREKKESFPLTVTSAQKNPTAFYLCASSKDREVLETQYFGPGTRLLVL.

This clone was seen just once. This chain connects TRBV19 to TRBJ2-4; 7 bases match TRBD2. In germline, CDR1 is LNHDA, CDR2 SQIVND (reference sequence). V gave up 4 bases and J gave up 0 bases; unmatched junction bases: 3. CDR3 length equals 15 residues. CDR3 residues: CASSTTSLAKNIQYF. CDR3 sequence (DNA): TGTGCCAGTAGTACGACTAGCCTAGCCAAAAACATTCAGTACTTC.

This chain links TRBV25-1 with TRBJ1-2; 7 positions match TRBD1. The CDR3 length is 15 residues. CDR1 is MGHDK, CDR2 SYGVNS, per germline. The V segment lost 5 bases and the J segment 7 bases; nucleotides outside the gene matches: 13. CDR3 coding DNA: TGTGCCAGCAGTTTACACGACAGGGAGGACTCTGGCTACACCTTC. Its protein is CASSLHDREDSGYTF.

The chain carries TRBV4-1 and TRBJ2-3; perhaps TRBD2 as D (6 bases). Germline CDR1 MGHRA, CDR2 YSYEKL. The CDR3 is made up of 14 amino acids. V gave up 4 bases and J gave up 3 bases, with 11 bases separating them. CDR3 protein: CASSREARTDTQYF. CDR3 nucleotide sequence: TGCGCCAGCAGCCGGGAGGCTCGGACAGATACGCAGTATTTT.

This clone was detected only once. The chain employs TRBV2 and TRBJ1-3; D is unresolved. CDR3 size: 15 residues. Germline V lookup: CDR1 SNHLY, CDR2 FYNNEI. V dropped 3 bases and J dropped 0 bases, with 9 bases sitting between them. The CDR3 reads CASSDRKSSGNTIYF. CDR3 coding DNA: TGTGCCAGCAGTGACAGGAAAAGCTCTGGAAACACCATATATTTT.

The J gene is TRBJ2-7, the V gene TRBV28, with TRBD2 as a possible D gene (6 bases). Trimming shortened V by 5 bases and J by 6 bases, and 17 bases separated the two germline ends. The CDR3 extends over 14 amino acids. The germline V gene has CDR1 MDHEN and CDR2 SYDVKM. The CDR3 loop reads CASSLTGTLSEQYF. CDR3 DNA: TGTGCCAGCAGTCTCACCGGGACTCTTTCCGAGCAGTACTTC. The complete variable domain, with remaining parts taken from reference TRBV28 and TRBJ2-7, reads DVKVTQSSRYLVKRTGEKVFLECVQDMDHENMFWYRQDPGLGLRLIYFSYDVKMKEKGDIPEGYSVSREKKERFSLILESASTNQTSMYLCASSLTGTLSEQYFGPGTRLTVT.

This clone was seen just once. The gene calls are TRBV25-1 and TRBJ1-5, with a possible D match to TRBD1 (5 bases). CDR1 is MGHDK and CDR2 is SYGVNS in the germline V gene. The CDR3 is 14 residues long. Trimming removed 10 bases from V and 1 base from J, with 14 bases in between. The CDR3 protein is CANSSDSSNQPQHF. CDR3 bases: TGTGCCAACTCTTCCGACAGCAGCAATCAGCCCCAGCATTTT. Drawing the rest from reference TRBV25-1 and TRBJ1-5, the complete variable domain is EADIYQTPRYLVIGTGKKITLECSQTMGHDKMYWYQQDPGMELHLIHYSYGVNSTEKGDLSSESTVSRIRTEHFPLTLESARPSHTSQYLCANSSDSSNQPQHFGDGTRLSIL.

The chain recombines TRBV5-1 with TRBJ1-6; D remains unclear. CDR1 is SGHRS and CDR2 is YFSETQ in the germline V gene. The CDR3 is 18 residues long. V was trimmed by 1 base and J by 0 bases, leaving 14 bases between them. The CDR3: CASSLNDDISSYNSPLHF. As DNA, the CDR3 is TGCGCCAGCAGCTTGAACGACGATATTAGCTCCTATAATTCACCCCTCCACTTT.

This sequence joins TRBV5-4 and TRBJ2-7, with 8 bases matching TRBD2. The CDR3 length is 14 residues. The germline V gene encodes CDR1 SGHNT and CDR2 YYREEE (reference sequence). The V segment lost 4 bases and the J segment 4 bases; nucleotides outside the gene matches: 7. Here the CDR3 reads CASSPGGGSYEQYF. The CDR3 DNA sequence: TGTGCCAGCAGCCCCGGGGGGGGCTCGTACGAGCAGTACTTC.